Listed below are T cell receptor beta chains from one sample, sequenced in a study of CD8 T cells in Susac syndrome. TCRdb fed the immunoSEQ multiplex PCR reads into MiXCR, producing one record per CDR3 protein. The table has roughly 180,000 distinct CDR3 sequences, approximately 94% seen once; the top ten hold around 0.09%. What was sequenced was CD4+ T cells from PBMCs. These receptor sequences come from a human donor with multiple sclerosis. CDR3s include the opening cysteine and the closing phenylalanine or tryptophan. The D gene is left open where the match is weak. The size of a clone is reported for some rows only, either as once, few or many, or as a class for expanded clones.

V gene	D gene	J gene	clone size	CDR3 DNA	CDR3 protein
TRBV2	NA	TRBJ2-3	NA	TGTGCCAGCAGTGGTGGGGCTAGTCGGACAGATACGCAGTATTTT	CASSGGASRTDTQYF
TRBV12-3/TRBV12-4	NA	TRBJ2-3	once	TGTGCCAGCAGAAGAACAGGGGACTTTAGCACAGATACGCAGTATTTT	CASRRTGDFSTDTQYF
TRBV3-1	NA	TRBJ1-2	NA	TGTGCCAGCAGCCAAGATGGGGAAATAGTCGGCTACACCTTC	CASSQDGEIVGYTF
TRBV20-1	NA	TRBJ1-1	NA	TGCAGTGCTTTACGTGAAGGAGTGAACACTGAAGCTTTCTTT	CSALREGVNTEAFF
TRBV10-3	NA	TRBJ1-6	NA	TGTGCCATCAGTGAGTCCAGGGGAGGGTCGTGGAATTCACCCCTCCACTTT	CAISESRGGSWNSPLHF
TRBV9	NA	TRBJ2-3	NA	TGTGCCAGCAGCGTCCACCAGGGACGAAGCACAGATACGCAGTATTTT	CASSVHQGRSTDTQYF
TRBV10-1	TRBD2	TRBJ2-5	NA	TGCGCCAGCAGTGAAAGTTTAGCGGGGGGTCAAGAGACCCAGTACTTC	CASSESLAGGQETQYF
TRBV19	TRBD2	TRBJ2-5	NA	TGTGCCAGTAGTATCAGCGGGAGGATACAAGAGACCCAGTACTTC	CASSISGRIQETQYF
TRBV20-1	NA	TRBJ1-5	NA	TGCAGTGCTAGGTCGTCGGGCAATCAGCCCCAGCATTTT	CSARSSGNQPQHF
TRBV28	TRBD2	TRBJ2-7	NA	TGTGCCAGCACCCGACTAGCGGGAGGGTCCCACGAGCAGTACTTC	CASTRLAGGSHEQYF
TRBV10-1	TRBD1	TRBJ2-1	NA	TGCGCCAGCAGTGATAGGCGGACAGGTGACAATGAGCAGTTCTTC	CASSDRRTGDNEQFF
TRBV7-2	NA	TRBJ2-1	NA	TGTGCCAGCAGCTTATCTTCTGAGAGTGAGCAGTTCTTC	CASSLSSESEQFF
TRBV5-1	TRBD2	TRBJ2-1	once	TGCGCCAGCAGCCTCCAATCTAGCGGGATCAACAATGAGCAGTTCTTC	CASSLQSSGINNEQFF
TRBV5-4	TRBD1	TRBJ1-6	NA	TGTGCCAGCAGCTTCGACAGGGGTGACTCACCCCTCCACTTT	CASSFDRGDSPLHF
TRBV4-2	NA	TRBJ2-7	NA	TGTGCCAGCAGCCTTAACCGGGGTGGAGGTTACGAGCAGTACTTC	CASSLNRGGGYEQYF
TRBV28	NA	TRBJ1-5	NA	TGTGCCAGCAGTGGCTATTTGCCGCAGGGGTTCTCACCCCAGCATTTT	CASSGYLPQGFSPQHF
TRBV5-4	NA	TRBJ1-2	NA	TGTGCCAGCAGCCACGAGGGGGTGGATGGCTACACCTTC	CASSHEGVDGYTF
TRBV27	NA	TRBJ1-1	NA	TGTGCCAGTAGAGGTCGGGGGCGAAACACTGAAGCTTTCTTT	CASRGRGRNTEAFF
TRBV6-1	NA	TRBJ2-3	NA	TGTGCCAGCAACGTCGGGGGCTACTTACCCACAGATACGCAGTATTTT	CASNVGGYLPTDTQYF
TRBV12-3/TRBV12-4	TRBD2	TRBJ2-5	once	TGTGCCAGCAGCCCCACTAGCGCCGGAGAGACCCAGTACTTC	CASSPTSAGETQYF
TRBV12-3/TRBV12-4	TRBD1	TRBJ1-6	NA	TGTGCCAGCAGAAGGGGGCAGTCACCCCTCCACTTT	CASRRGQSPLHF
TRBV20-1	NA	TRBJ2-2	NA	TGCAGTGCTAGTTGGGGAACCGGGGAGCTGTTTTTT	CSASWGTGELFF
TRBV20-1	TRBD1	TRBJ1-5	NA	TGCAGTGCCTCCCGGACAGGGGGCTCAGGGCCCCAGCATTTT	CSASRTGGSGPQHF
TRBV19	TRBD1	TRBJ2-2	NA	TGTGCCAGTACGACAGGGGACGCGAACACCGGGGAGCTGTTTTTT	CASTTGDANTGELFF
TRBV18	NA	TRBJ1-5	few	TGTGCCAGCGTCCAGTTGGGTAATCAGCCCCAGCATTTT	CASVQLGNQPQHF
TRBV19	TRBD1	TRBJ2-7	NA	TGTGCCAGCGACAGGGGGCTCCTCTCCTACGAGCAGTACTTC	CASDRGLLSYEQYF
TRBV6-1	NA	TRBJ1-1	NA	TGTGCCAGCAGTGTTATGAACACTGAAGCTTTCTTT	CASSVMNTEAFF
TRBV28	NA	TRBJ1-2	NA	TGTGCCAGCAGTTCCGCCGGGACCGATAACTATGGCTACACCTTC	CASSSAGTDNYGYTF
TRBV24-1	NA	TRBJ2-1	NA	TGTGCCACCAGTGACCCCGTAGATGATGAGCAGTTCTTC	CATSDPVDDEQFF